What follows are 10 T cell receptor beta chains derived from one specimen sequenced in a study of blood T cell repertoires in COVID-19. The protocol was immunoSEQ multiplex PCR, while the TCRdb copy is restricted to in-frame clones and leaves out a portion. The data show around 170,000 clones, roughly 80% seen once. The sample comprised peripheral blood. The source is a man aged 30 to 39 with active or convalescent COVID-19.

This clone was seen only a few times. The rearrangement joins TRBV24-1 to TRBJ1-1; TRBD1 is a possible D gene (5 bases). Trimming took 7 bases from V and 11 from J, leaving 19 bases between them. The germline gives CDR1 KGHDR, CDR2 SFDVKD. The CDR3 totals 13 residues. CDR3 protein: CATSAGGGSRAFF. CDR3 coding DNA: TGTGCCACCAGCGCGGGGGGAGGGTCAAGGGCTTTCTTT.

This sequence joins TRBV5-1 and TRBJ2-4, with 8 bases that match TRBD1. The junction had 14 bases not matched to a gene; V was cut back by 6 bases and J by 0 bases. Germline CDR1 and CDR2: SGHRS and YFSETQ. The CDR3 has 18 residues. CDR3 in amino acids: CASKPGQAVLLAKNIQYF. CDR3 coding DNA: TGCGCCAGCAAACCGGGACAGGCAGTGCTGTTAGCCAAAAACATTCAGTACTTC.

The chain has TRBV13 and TRBJ2-3, with D tentatively TRBD2 (6 bases). Trimming stripped 6 bases from V and 6 bases from J, with 19 bases between. Germline values: CDR1 PRHDT, CDR2 FYEKMQ (reference sequence). There are 15 residues in the CDR3. Here the CDR3 reads CASRSGLPGFDTQYF. DNA for the CDR3: TGTGCCAGCAGGTCGGGACTCCCGGGGTTCGATACGCAGTATTTT.

This chain connects TRBV5-4 to TRBJ1-2; 7 nucleotides align to TRBD1. Germline V gives CDR1 SGHNT, CDR2 YYREEE (reference sequence). The junction had 8 bases not matched to a gene; V was cut back by 0 bases and J by 0 bases. This CDR3 spans 17 amino acids. In nucleotides, the CDR3 is TGTGCCAGCAGCTTGGCCTTGACAGGGAACGCTAACTATGGCTACACCTTC. This translates into CASSLALTGNANYGYTF. The variable domain in full, completed from reference TRBV5-4 and TRBJ1-2, reads ETGVTQSPTHLIKTRGQQVTLRCSSQSGHNTVSWYQQALGQGPQFIFQYYREEENGRGNFPPRFSGLQFPNYSSELNVNALELDDSALYLCASSLALTGNANYGYTFGSGTRLTVV.

The chain couples TRBV2 to TRBJ1-6; tentative D call: TRBD1 (6 bases). Germline V CDR1 and CDR2: SNHLY, FYNNEI. This CDR3 region has 16 residues. V lost 2 bases, J lost 4 bases, and 12 bases lay in between. The CDR3 loop is CASSESLGGYNSPLHF. The CDR3 DNA reads as TGTGCCAGCAGTGAAAGTCTAGGGGGATATAATTCACCCCTCCACTTT.

The chain joins TRBV5-1 to TRBJ1-2, with D possibly being TRBD1 (5 bases). The CDR3 has 14 residues. CDR1 is SGHRS and CDR2 is YFSETQ in the germline V gene. Trimming removed 3 bases from V and 4 bases from J, with 13 bases in between. This CDR3 is CASSSLTGVYGYTF. CDR3 sequence (DNA): TGCGCCAGCAGCTCCTTAACAGGAGTCTATGGCTACACCTTC.

This clone was counted once. The rearrangement uses TRBV3-1 (or the pseudogene TRBV3-2) and TRBJ2-1; 10 bases are a match to TRBD2. The CDR3 sequence is 15 residues long. J lost 8 bases, V lost 2 bases, and 6 bases had no gene match. Germline CDR1 LGHDT, CDR2 YNNKEL (reference sequence). The CDR3 bases are TGTGCCAGCAGCCAAAGCGGGGGGGCCCTCTATGAGCAGTTCTTC. As protein: CASSQSGGALYEQFF.

The rearrangement links TRBV11-3 to TRBJ1-6; TRBD1 agrees at 8 bases. The CDR3 covers 16 residues. Germline V gene sequence: CDR1 SGHNT, CDR2 YENEEA. The V segment lost 5 bases and the J segment 6 bases; nucleotides outside the gene matches: 9. The CDR3 DNA sequence: TGTGCCAGCAGCGGACGAGGACAGGGCGGTAATTCACCCCTCCACTTT. Translating it yields CASSGRGQGGNSPLHF.

The chain has TRBV6-1 and TRBJ1-2, with D perhaps TRBD1 (5 bases). Between the trimmed V and J ends, which lost 1 base and 7 bases, there was a span of 10 bases. The CDR3 totals 13 residues. Germline-derived CDR1 and CDR2 are MNHNS and SASEGT. The CDR3 nucleotides are TGTGCCAGCAGTGAAGTTCAGGGAGGTGGCTACACCTTC. This gives the protein CASSEVQGGGYTF.

V and J are TRBV7-2 and TRBJ2-2; D remains unclear. This CDR3 contains 15 residues. The ends were cut back, 5 bases at V and 1 base at J, with 11 bases in the middle. Germline CDR1 and CDR2: SGHTA and FQGNSA. CDR3 in amino acids: CASSPQVGNTGELFF. In DNA form, the CDR3 reads TGTGCCAGCAGCCCCCAGGTCGGGAACACCGGGGAGCTGTTTTTT. Drawing the rest from reference TRBV7-2 and TRBJ2-2, the complete variable domain is GAGVSQSPSNKVTEKGKDVELRCDPISGHTALYWYRQSLGQGLEFLIYFQGNSAPDKSGLPSDRFSAERTGGSVSTLTIQRTQQEDSAVYLCASSPQVGNTGELFFGEGSRLTVL.